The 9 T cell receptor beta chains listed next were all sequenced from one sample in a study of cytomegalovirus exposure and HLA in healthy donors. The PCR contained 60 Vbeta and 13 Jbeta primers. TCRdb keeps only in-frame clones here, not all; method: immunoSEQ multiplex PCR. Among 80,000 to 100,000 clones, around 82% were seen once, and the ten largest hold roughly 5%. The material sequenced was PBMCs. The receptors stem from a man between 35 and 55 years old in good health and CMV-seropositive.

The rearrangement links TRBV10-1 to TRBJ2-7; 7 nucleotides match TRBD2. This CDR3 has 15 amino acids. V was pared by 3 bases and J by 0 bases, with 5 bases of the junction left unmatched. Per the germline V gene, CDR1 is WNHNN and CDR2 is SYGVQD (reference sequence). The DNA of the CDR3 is TGCGCCAGCAGTGACCGAGCGGGACGCTCCTACGAGCAGTACTTC. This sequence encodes CASSDRAGRSYEQYF.

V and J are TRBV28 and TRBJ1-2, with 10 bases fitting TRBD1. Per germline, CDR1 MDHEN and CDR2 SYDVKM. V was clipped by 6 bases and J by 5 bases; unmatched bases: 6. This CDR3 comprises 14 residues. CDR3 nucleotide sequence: TGTGCCAGCAGATCGGGACAGGGGACATATGGCTACACCTTC. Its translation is CASRSGQGTYGYTF.

CDR3 sequence: CASSLSLTGGDTDTQYF. The DNA for the CDR3 is TGTGCCAGCAGCTTGTCCCTGACAGGGGGAGACACAGATACGCAGTATTTT. The gene calls are TRBV5-6 and TRBJ2-3; 9 positions agree with TRBD1. The CDR3 is made up of 17 amino acids. Trimming took 1 base from V and 2 from J; bases not matched to a gene: 8. Per germline, CDR1 SGHDT and CDR2 YYEEEE.

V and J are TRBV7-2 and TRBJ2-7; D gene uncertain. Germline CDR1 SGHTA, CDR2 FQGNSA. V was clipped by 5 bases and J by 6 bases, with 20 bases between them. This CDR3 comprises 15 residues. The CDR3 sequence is CASSRLATTRGEQYF. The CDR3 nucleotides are TGTGCCAGCAGCCGCCTTGCGACGACCCGCGGCGAGCAGTACTTC. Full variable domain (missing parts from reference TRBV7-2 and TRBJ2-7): GAGVSQSPSNKVTEKGKDVELRCDPISGHTALYWYRQSLGQGLEFLIYFQGNSAPDKSGLPSDRFSAERTGGSVSTLTIQRTQQEDSAVYLCASSRLATTRGEQYFGPGTRLTVT.

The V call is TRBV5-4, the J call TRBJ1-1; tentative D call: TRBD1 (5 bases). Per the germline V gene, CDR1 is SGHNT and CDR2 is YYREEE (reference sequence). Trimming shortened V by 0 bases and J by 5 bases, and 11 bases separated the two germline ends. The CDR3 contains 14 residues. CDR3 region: CASSLAGIRTEAFF. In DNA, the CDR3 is TGTGCCAGCAGCTTGGCAGGGATCAGGACTGAAGCTTTCTTT.

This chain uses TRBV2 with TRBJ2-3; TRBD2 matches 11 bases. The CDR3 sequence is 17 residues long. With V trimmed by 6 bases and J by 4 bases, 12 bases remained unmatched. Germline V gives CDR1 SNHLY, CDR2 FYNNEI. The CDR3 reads CASSRWWLAGGPDTQYF. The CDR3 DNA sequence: TGTGCCAGCAGCAGGTGGTGGCTAGCGGGGGGTCCAGATACGCAGTATTTT.

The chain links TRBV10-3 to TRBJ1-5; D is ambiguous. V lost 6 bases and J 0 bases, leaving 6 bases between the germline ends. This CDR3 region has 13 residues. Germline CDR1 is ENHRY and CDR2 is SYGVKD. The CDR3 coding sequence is TGTGCCATCAGGAGTGATAGCAATCAGCCCCAGCATTTT. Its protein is CAIRSDSNQPQHF.

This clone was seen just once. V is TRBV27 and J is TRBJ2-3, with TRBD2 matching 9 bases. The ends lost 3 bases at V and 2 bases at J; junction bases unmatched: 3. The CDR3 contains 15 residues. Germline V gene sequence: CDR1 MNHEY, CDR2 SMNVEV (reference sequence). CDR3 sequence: CASSLTSGYTDTQYF. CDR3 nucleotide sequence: TGTGCCAGCAGTTTGACTAGCGGTTACACAGATACGCAGTATTTT.

CDR3 residues: CASSRGQTNTEAFF. CDR3 bases: TGCGCCAGCAGCCGGGGACAGACGAACACTGAAGCTTTCTTT. The gene calls are TRBV5-1 and TRBJ1-1, with TRBD1 matching 7 bases. With 4 bases clipped from V and 1 base from J, the junction kept 4 bases outside the gene matches. Germline CDR1 and CDR2: SGHRS and YFSETQ. The CDR3 is 14 residues long.